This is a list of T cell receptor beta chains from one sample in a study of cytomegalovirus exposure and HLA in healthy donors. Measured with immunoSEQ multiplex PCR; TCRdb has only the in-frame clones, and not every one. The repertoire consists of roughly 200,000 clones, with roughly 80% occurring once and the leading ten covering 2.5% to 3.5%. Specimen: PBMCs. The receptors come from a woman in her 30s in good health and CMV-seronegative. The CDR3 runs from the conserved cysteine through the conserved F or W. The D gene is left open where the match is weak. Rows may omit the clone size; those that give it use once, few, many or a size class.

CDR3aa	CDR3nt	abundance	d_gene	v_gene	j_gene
CASSSLGRAPHEQFF	TGTGCCAGCAGCTCGCTGGGGAGGGCCCCCCATGAGCAGTTCTTC	.	TRBD2	TRBV11-3	TRBJ2-1
CATSRDRAGGSVAGELFF	TGTGCCACCAGCAGAGATAGGGCGGGAGGGTCGGTGGCCGGGGAGCTGTTTTTT	.	TRBD2	TRBV15	TRBJ2-2
CASSYLTGSETEAFF	TGTGCCAGCAGTTACCTGACAGGGTCGGAGACTGAAGCTTTCTTT	.	TRBD1	TRBV6-6	TRBJ1-1
CASSSRDSFTDTQYF	TGCGCCAGCAGCTCCCGGGACAGCTTTACAGATACGCAGTATTTT	.	TRBD1	TRBV5-1	TRBJ2-3
CASSIRQGLSTEAFF	TGTGCCAGCAGCATTAGACAGGGCCTTTCCACTGAAGCTTTCTTT	.	TRBD1	TRBV11-2	TRBJ1-1
CATSTLPGQGINNEQFF	TGTGCCACCAGCACCCTGCCGGGCCAGGGGATCAACAATGAGCAGTTCTTC	.	.	TRBV15	TRBJ2-1
CASAPDRAGELFF	TGTGCTAGTGCCCCCGACAGGGCCGGGGAGCTGTTTTTT	.	TRBD1	TRBV12-5	TRBJ2-2
CASSLQGSDSNQPQHF	TGCGCCAGCAGCCTACAGGGAAGTGATAGCAATCAGCCCCAGCATTTT	.	.	TRBV4-1	TRBJ1-5
CASSSMTLPGVGFF	TGTGCCAGCAGTTCTATGACCTTACCGGGGGTTGGTTTCTTT	.	.	TRBV28	TRBJ1-1
CASSLDRERGRTEAFF	TGTGCCAGCAGCTTAGACAGGGAAAGGGGTAGGACTGAAGCTTTCTTT	.	.	TRBV7-9	TRBJ1-1
CASSWGLLNPYNEQFF	TGCGCCAGCAGCTGGGGACTCCTCAACCCCTACAATGAGCAGTTCTTC	.	.	TRBV5-1	TRBJ2-1
CASSDGGRAPGELFF	TGTGCCAGCAGTGATGGCGGGAGGGCCCCCGGGGAGCTGTTTTTT	.	TRBD2	TRBV6-1	TRBJ2-2
CASSLARRGRGTF	TGTGCCAGCAGCTTAGCGAGAAGGGGCCGAGGCACCTTC	few	.	TRBV7-2	TRBJ1-2
CASSYRPTAGEAFF	TGTGCCAGCTCATATCGCCCGACAGCTGGTGAAGCTTTCTTT	.	.	TRBV18	TRBJ1-1
CASSLITGGFAEAFF	TGCGCCAGCAGCCTGATAACAGGGGGCTTCGCTGAAGCTTTCTTT	.	TRBD1	TRBV5-1	TRBJ1-1
CASSPTGQGITGELFF	TGCGCCAGCAGCCCCACGGGACAGGGAATCACCGGGGAGCTGTTTTTT	.	TRBD1	TRBV5-1	TRBJ2-2
CATSRAFADGYTF	TGTGCCACCAGCAGAGCATTCGCGGATGGCTACACCTTC	.	.	TRBV15	TRBJ1-2
CASIRPGLNYEQYF	TGTGCCAGCATCCGACCGGGACTAAACTACGAGCAGTACTTC	.	TRBD2	TRBV7-8	TRBJ2-7
CASSQVIERGPLHF	TGCGCCAGCAGCCAAGTGATCGAAAGGGGACCCCTCCACTTT	.	.	TRBV4-1	TRBJ1-6
CASSNKWGQGRLVEAFF	TGTGCCAGCAGCAACAAATGGGGACAGGGGCGTTTGGTTGAAGCTTTCTTT	.	TRBD1	TRBV5-8	TRBJ1-1
CASSEAIGVGYGYTF	TGTGCCAGCAGTGAAGCGATCGGGGTGGGCTATGGCTACACCTTC	.	.	TRBV6-1	TRBJ1-2
CAGPGRFLKDGYTF	TGTGCCGGCCCGGGAAGGTTCCTGAAGGATGGCTACACCTTC	.	.	TRBV6-7	TRBJ1-2
CASSSPVSGMDTEAFF	TGTGCCAGCAGCTCCCCTGTTTCGGGTATGGACACTGAAGCTTTCTTT	.	.	TRBV7-8	TRBJ1-1
CASSLAGVNEAFF	TGCGCCAGCAGCTTGGCAGGGGTGAATGAAGCTTTCTTT	.	.	TRBV5-1	TRBJ1-1
CASSELTGFLIYEQYF	TGTGCCAGCAGCGAACTAACGGGTTTCTTGATCTACGAGCAGTACTTC	.	.	TRBV14	TRBJ2-7
CASSVRGGNTEAFF	TGTGCCAGCAGTGTCCGAGGGGGGAACACTGAAGCTTTCTTT	.	.	TRBV6-4	TRBJ1-1
CASSHGGTNTEAFF	TGTGCCAGCAGCCACGGAGGGACGAACACTGAAGCTTTCTTT	.	.	TRBV7-6	TRBJ1-1
CASSISVDTQYF	TGTGCCAGCAGCATTAGCGTGGATACGCAGTATTTT	.	.	TRBV7-9	TRBJ2-3
CASSSDGLTWEAFF	TGTGCCAGCAGCTCCGACGGACTTACTTGGGAAGCTTTCTTT	.	.	TRBV7-2	TRBJ1-1
CASSPSGGYYPDEQYF	TGTGCCAGCAGCCCTAGCGGAGGTTATTATCCGGACGAGCAGTACTTC	.	TRBD2	TRBV9	TRBJ2-7